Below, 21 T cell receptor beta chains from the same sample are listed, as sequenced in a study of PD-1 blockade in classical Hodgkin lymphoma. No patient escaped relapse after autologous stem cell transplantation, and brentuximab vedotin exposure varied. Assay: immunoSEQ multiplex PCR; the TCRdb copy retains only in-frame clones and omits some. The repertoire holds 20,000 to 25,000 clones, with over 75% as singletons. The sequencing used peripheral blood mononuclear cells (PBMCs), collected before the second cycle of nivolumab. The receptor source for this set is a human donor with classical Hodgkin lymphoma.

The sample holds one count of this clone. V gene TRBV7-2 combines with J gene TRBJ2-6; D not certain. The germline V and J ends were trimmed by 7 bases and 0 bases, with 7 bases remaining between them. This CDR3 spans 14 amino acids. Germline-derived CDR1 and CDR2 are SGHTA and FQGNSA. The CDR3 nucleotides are TGTGCCAGCAACCCCACCTCTGGGGCCAACGTCCTGACTTTC. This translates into CASNPTSGANVLTF.

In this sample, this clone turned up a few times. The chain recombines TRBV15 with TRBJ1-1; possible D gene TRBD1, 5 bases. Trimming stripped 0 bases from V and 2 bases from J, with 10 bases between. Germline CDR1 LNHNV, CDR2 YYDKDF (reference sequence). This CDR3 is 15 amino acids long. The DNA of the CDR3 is TGTGCCACCAGCAGAGATTTCGGGGGTAACACTGAAGCTTTCTTT. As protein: CATSRDFGGNTEAFF.

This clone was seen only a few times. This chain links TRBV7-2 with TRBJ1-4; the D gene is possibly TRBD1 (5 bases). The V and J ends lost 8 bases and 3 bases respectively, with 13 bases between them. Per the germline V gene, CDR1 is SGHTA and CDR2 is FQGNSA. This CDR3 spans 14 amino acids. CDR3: CASRRGASNEKLFF. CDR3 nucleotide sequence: TGTGCCAGCCGAAGAGGGGCCTCTAATGAAAAACTGTTTTTT.

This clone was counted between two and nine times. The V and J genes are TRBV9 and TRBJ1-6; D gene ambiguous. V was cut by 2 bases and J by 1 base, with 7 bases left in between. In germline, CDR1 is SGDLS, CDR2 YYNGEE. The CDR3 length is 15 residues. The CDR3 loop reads CASSVEVSYNSPLHF. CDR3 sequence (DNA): TGTGCCAGCAGCGTTGAGGTTTCCTATAATTCACCCCTCCACTTT.

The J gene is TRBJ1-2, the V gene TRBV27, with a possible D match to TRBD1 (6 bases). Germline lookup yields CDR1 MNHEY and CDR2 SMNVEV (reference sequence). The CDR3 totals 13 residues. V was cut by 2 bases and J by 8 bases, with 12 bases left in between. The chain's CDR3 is CASSLPGAKGYTF. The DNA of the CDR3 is TGTGCCAGCAGTTTACCGGGGGCTAAAGGCTACACCTTC.

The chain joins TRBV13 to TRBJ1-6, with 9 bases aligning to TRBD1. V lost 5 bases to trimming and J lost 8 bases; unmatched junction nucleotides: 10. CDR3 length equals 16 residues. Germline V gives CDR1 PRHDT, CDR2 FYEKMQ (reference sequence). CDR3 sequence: CASSLTTGGADSPLHF. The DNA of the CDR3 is TGTGCCAGCAGCCTGACTACAGGGGGCGCTGATTCACCCCTCCACTTT.

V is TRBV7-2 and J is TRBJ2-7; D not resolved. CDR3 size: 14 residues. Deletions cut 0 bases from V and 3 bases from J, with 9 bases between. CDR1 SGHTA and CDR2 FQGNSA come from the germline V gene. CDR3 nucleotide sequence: TGTGCCAGCAGCTTAGCGGATGGGCACTACGAGCAGTACGTC. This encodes CASSLADGHYEQYV.

The CDR3: CASSEGQGNSPLHF. The CDR3 nucleotides read TGTGCCAGCAGCGAAGGACAGGGGAATTCACCCCTCCACTTT. J is TRBJ1-6 and V is TRBV7-3; 9 bases agree with TRBD1. V was pared by 5 bases and J by 7 bases, with 3 bases of the junction left unmatched. The CDR3 is 14 residues long. Germline-derived CDR1 and CDR2 are SGHTA and FQGTGA.

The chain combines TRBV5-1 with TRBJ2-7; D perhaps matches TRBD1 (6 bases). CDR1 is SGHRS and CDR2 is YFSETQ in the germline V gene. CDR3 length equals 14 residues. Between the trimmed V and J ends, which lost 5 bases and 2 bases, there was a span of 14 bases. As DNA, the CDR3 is TGCGCCAGCAGACGGGACATGACCACCTACGAGCAGTACGTC. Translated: CASRRDMTTYEQYV.

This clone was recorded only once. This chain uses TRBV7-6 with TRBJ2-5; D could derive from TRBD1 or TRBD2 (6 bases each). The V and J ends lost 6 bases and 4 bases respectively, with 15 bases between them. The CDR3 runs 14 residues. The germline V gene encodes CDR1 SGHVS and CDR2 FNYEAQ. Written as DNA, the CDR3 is TGTGCCAGCAGTTTACAGGGAGGTGGAGAGACCCAGTACTTC. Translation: CASSLQGGGETQYF.

The CDR3 loop reads CASGRLRADHDFSYEQYV. The CDR3 DNA follows: TGTGCCAGCGGGAGACTTCGTGCCGATCATGACTTCTCCTACGAGCAGTACGTC. The chain carries TRBV28 and TRBJ2-7, with D maybe TRBD2 (5 bases). The V gene lost 8 bases and the J gene lost 0 bases, with 26 bases spanning the gap. Germline loops: CDR1 MDHEN, CDR2 SYDVKM. This CDR3 contains 18 residues.

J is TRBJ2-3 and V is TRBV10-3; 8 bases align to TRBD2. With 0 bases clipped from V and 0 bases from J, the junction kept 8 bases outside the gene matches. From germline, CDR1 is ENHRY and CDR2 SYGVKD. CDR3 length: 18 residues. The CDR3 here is CAISESYLAGKSTDTQYF. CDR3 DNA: TGTGCCATCAGTGAGTCATATTTAGCGGGGAAAAGCACAGATACGCAGTATTTT.

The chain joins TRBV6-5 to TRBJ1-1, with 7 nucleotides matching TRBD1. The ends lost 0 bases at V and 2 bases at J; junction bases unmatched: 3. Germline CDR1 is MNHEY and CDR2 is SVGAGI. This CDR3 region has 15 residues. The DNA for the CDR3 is TGTGCCAGCAGTTACTCCGGGACAGTCAACACTGAAGCTTTCTTT. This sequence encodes CASSYSGTVNTEAFF.

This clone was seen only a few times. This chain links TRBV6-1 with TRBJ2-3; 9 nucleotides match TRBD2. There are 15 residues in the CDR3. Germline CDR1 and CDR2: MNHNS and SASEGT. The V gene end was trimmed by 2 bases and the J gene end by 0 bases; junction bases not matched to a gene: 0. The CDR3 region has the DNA TGTGCCAGCAGTGAACTAGCGGGAAGCACAGATACGCAGTATTTT. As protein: CASSELAGSTDTQYF.

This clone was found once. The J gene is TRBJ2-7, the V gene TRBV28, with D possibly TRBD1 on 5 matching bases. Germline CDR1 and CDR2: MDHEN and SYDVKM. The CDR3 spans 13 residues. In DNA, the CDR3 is TGTGCAACTGCTCGACAGATTCCCTACGAGCAGTACGTC. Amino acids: CATARQIPYEQYV.

CDR3 bases: TGTGCCAGCCTTAAGGACAGGGTAAGGTCTGAAGCTTTCTTT. Translating it yields CASLKDRVRSEAFF. V usage is TRBV28 and J usage is TRBJ1-1, with TRBD1 identical over 8 bases. Germline trimming cut 8 bases from V and 6 bases from J; bases unmatched to any gene: 11. This CDR3 region has 14 residues. Germline V lookup: CDR1 MDHEN, CDR2 SYDVKM.

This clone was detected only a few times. The CDR3 sequence: CASSPPGQKGYNEQFF. In nucleotides, the CDR3 is TGTGCCAGCAGCCCCCCCGGACAGAAGGGATACAATGAGCAGTTCTTC. The V gene is TRBV6-6, the J gene TRBJ2-1; TRBD1 might be the D (6 bases). The CDR3 is made up of 16 amino acids. Trimming stripped 6 bases from V and 4 bases from J, with 19 bases between. Germline CDR1 reads MNHNY; CDR2 reads SVGAGI (reference sequence).

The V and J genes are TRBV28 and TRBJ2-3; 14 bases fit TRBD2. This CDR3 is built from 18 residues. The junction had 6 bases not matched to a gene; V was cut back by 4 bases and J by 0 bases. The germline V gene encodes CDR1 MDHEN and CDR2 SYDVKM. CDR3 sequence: CASSSWTSGGTSTDTQYF. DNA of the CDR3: TGTGCCAGCAGTTCGTGGACTAGCGGGGGGACTAGCACAGATACGCAGTATTTT.

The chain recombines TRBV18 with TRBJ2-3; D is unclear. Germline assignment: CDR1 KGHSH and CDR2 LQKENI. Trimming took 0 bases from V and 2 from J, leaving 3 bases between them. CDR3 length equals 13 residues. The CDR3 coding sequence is TGTGCCAGCTCACCACCGGTCACAGATACGCAGTATTTT. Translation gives CASSPPVTDTQYF.

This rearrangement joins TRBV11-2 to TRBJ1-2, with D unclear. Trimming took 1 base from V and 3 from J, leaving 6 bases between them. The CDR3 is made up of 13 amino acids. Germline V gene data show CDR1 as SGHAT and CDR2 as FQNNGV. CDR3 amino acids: CASSLGGYYGYTF. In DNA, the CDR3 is TGTGCCAGCAGCTTAGGAGGGTACTATGGCTACACCTTC.

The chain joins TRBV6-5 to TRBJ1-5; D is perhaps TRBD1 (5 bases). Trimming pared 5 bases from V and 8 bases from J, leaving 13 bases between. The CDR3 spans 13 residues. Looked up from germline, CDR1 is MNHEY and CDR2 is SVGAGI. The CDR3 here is CASSDRGTKPQHF. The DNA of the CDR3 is TGTGCCAGCAGTGACCGAGGGACTAAGCCCCAGCATTTT.